These 29 T cell receptor beta chains share one sample of origin, sequenced in a study of human T cells and chemical hapten exposure. Time point: pre-sensitization, week 0. Treatment meaning: therapeutic diphenylcyclopropenone sensitization with weekly scalp DPC. Whole blood, unfractionated, served as the material for total RNA extraction. MiXCR, applied by TCRdb to the RACE reads, yields one record per CDR3 protein. The table has approximately 50,000 distinct CDR3 sequences, approximately 9.6% seen once; the top ten hold roughly 10%. Material: whole blood, obtained in connection with sensitization to the hapten diphenylcyclopropenone (DPC). The receptors were sampled from a woman aged 30 to 39 with alopecia areata. Some clones in this sample may be carry-over from other donors' samples.

J is TRBJ2-7 and V is TRBV15; the D gene is possibly TRBD1 (6 bases). CDR3 length: 14 amino acids. CDR1 LNHNV and CDR2 YYDKDF come from the germline V gene (reference sequence). Between the trimmed V and J ends, which lost 0 bases and 3 bases, there was a span of 9 bases. CDR3 DNA sequence: TGTGCCACCAGCAGAGATCAAGGGGGCTACGAGCAGTACTTC. The encoded protein is CATSRDQGGYEQYF.

This clonotype was counted a few times. The V and J genes are TRBV5-5 and TRBJ1-1; a weak D match, TRBD1 (5 bases). V was trimmed by 5 bases and J by 1 base, leaving 12 bases between them. Per germline, CDR1 SGHKS and CDR2 YYEKEE (reference sequence). This CDR3 has 14 residues. The CDR3 loop reads CASRTGGRNTEAFF. The CDR3 DNA is TGTGCCAGCAGGACGGGGGGGAGGAACACTGAAGCTTTCTTT.

This clonotype showed up many times. The rearrangement links TRBV12-3 or TRBV12-4 to TRBJ1-1; D is ambiguous. CDR3 length: 13 residues. The ends were cut back, 3 bases at V and 4 bases at J, with 9 bases in the middle. The CDR3 loop reads CASSFQAGTEAFF. In DNA, the CDR3 is TGTGCCAGCAGTTTTCAGGCAGGCACTGAAGCTTTCTTT.

The chain uses TRBV28 and TRBJ1-5; no definite D call. V lost 8 bases and J 7 bases, leaving 18 bases between the germline ends. CDR3 length equals 14 residues. Germline V gene data show CDR1 as MDHEN and CDR2 as SYDVKM. The CDR3: CASVPAGSRQPQHF. DNA for the CDR3: TGTGCCAGCGTCCCGGCGGGGAGTCGACAGCCCCAGCATTTT.

In its sample, this clonotype was seen a few times. J is TRBJ1-6 and V is TRBV11-3; perhaps TRBD1 as D (6 bases). The CDR3 totals 13 residues. Germline assignment: CDR1 SGHNT and CDR2 YENEEA. The V gene lost 4 bases and the J gene lost 10 bases, with 11 bases spanning the gap. The CDR3 DNA reads as TGTGCCAGCAGCTCGGGGGCTAGCTCACCCCTCCACTTT. Translation: CASSSGASSPLHF.

This clonotype has only a few counts. The chain recombines TRBV20-1 with TRBJ2-3; 8 bases match TRBD2. From germline, CDR1 is DFQATT and CDR2 SNEGSKA (reference sequence). The length of the CDR3 is 18 residues. Losses at the gene ends were 0 bases for V and 5 bases for J; bases not matched to a gene: 16. CDR3 sequence (DNA): TGCAGTGCTAGAGATGGGTCCGGGACTAGGGGTCGAGGAGATACGCAGTATTTT. It specifies CSARDGSGTRGRGDTQYF.

This clonotype was counted many times. This sequence joins TRBV6-2 or TRBV6-3 and TRBJ1-1; D gene ambiguous. Germline V CDR1 and CDR2: MNHEY, SVGEGT. The CDR3 runs 11 residues. V was clipped by 7 bases and J by 5 bases, with 8 bases between them. The CDR3 loop reads CASNIGTEAFF. CDR3 DNA: TGTGCCAGCAACATAGGGACTGAAGCTTTCTTT.

This clonotype was seen ten or more times. V is TRBV20-1 and J is TRBJ2-3; TRBD2 matches at 10 bases. Germline-derived CDR1 and CDR2 are DFQATT and SNEGSKA (reference sequence). Germline trimming cut 1 base from V and 1 base from J; bases unmatched to any gene: 8. This CDR3 spans 17 amino acids. The CDR3 region has the DNA TGCAGTGCTAGAGTCCGCCGGACTAGCGGTCGCACAGATACGCAGTATTTT. Translation: CSARVRRTSGRTDTQYF.

The chain has TRBV28 and TRBJ2-5; D is undetermined. The germline V and J ends were trimmed by 2 bases and 1 base, with 8 bases remaining between them. CDR1 and CDR2 from the germline V gene are MDHEN and SYDVKM. The CDR3 spans 14 residues. CDR3: CASSLPAAQETQYF. DNA for the CDR3: TGTGCCAGCAGTTTACCGGCGGCCCAAGAGACCCAGTACTTC.

The chain has TRBV12-5 and TRBJ1-4; no firm D call. The CDR3 consists of 17 residues. The germline gives CDR1 LGHNT, CDR2 FRNRAP. V lost 3 bases, J lost 0 bases, and 14 bases lay in between. CDR3 loop: CASGFNDGYATNEKLFF. CDR3 bases: TGTGCTAGTGGTTTCAACGACGGATATGCAACTAATGAAAAACTGTTTTTT. The whole variable domain, filled in from reference TRBV12-5 and TRBJ1-4, reads DARVTQTPRHKVTEMGQEVTMRCQPILGHNTVFWYRQTMMQGLELLAYFRNRAPLDDSGMPKDRFSAEMPDATLATLKIQPSEPRDSAVYFCASGFNDGYATNEKLFFGSGTQLSVL.

This clonotype came up a few times. The chain recombines TRBV29-1 with TRBJ2-3; D unclear. The V gene's germline CDR1 is SQVTM and CDR2 ANQGSEA. The ends were cut back, 4 bases at V and 0 bases at J, with 11 bases in the middle. The CDR3 is made up of 14 amino acids. The DNA for the CDR3 is TGCAGCGTTGGACGGATTGGGAGCACAGATACGCAGTATTTT. Translating gives CSVGRIGSTDTQYF.

This clonotype occurred a few times. V gene TRBV7-3 combines with J gene TRBJ2-3, with 7 nucleotides matching TRBD2. Germline CDR1 reads SGHTA; CDR2 reads FQGTGA. The junction had 5 bases not matched to a gene; V was cut back by 3 bases and J by 2 bases. The length of the CDR3 is 15 residues. The CDR3 sequence: CASSFGGSNTDTQYF. The CDR3 region has the DNA TGTGCCAGCAGCTTCGGCGGGAGTAACACAGATACGCAGTATTTT.

This clonotype was seen ten or more times. The rearrangement uses TRBV29-1 and TRBJ2-3; D is possibly TRBD1 (5 bases). V was clipped by 4 bases and J by 1 base, with 9 bases between them. The CDR3 length is 13 residues. Germline assignment: CDR1 SQVTM and CDR2 ANQGSEA. In DNA form, the CDR3 reads TGCAGCGTTGCTCAAGGGGGCACAGATACGCAGTATTTT. This gives the protein CSVAQGGTDTQYF.

The chain uses TRBV18 and TRBJ2-5, with no clear D. Germline V CDR1 and CDR2: KGHSH, LQKENI. Trimming shortened V by 0 bases and J by 5 bases, and 10 bases separated the two germline ends. The CDR3 loop spans 14 amino acids. The CDR3 reads CASSPPASRETQYF. The CDR3 DNA sequence: TGTGCCAGCTCACCACCGGCCTCCCGTGAGACCCAGTACTTC. Full variable domain (missing parts from reference TRBV18 and TRBJ2-5): NAGVMQNPRHLVRRRGQEARLRCSPMKGHSHVYWYRQLPEEGLKFMVYLQKENIIDESGMPKERFSAEFPKEGPSILRIQQVVRGDSAAYFCASSPPASRETQYFGPGTRLLVL.

This clonotype was seen a few times. V is TRBV30 and J is TRBJ1-5, with TRBD1 as a possible D gene (5 bases). Trimming stripped 0 bases from V and 6 bases from J, with 12 bases between. Germline CDR1 reads GTSNPN; CDR2 reads SVGIG (reference sequence). The CDR3 contains 14 residues. This CDR3 is CAWSVGAGPQPQHF. The CDR3 DNA sequence: TGTGCCTGGAGTGTTGGCGCAGGGCCTCAGCCCCAGCATTTT.

This chain links TRBV12-3 or TRBV12-4 with TRBJ2-5, with 8 positions matching TRBD1. V shed 3 bases, J shed 1 base, and the junction held 4 bases outside the gene matches. The CDR3 runs to 15 residues. CDR3 nucleotide sequence: TGTGCCAGCAGTTTTGAAACAGGGGGCCAAGAGACCCAGTACTTC. It translates to CASSFETGGQETQYF.

This clonotype was counted only a few times. The J gene is TRBJ1-6, the V gene TRBV4-3; the D is unclear. This CDR3 has 15 amino acids. Trimming took off 4 bases at V and 9 bases at J, with 16 bases between the two ends. The germline V gene encodes CDR1 LGHNA and CDR2 YSLEER. CDR3 in amino acids: CASSPRLGNSSPLHF. The CDR3 region has the DNA TGCGCCAGCAGCCCGCGTCTGGGGAATAGTTCACCCCTCCACTTT.

The chain combines TRBV18 with TRBJ1-2, with 10 nucleotides matching TRBD1. There are 14 residues in the CDR3. Trimming cost V 6 bases and J 5 bases; bases outside gene matches: 6. Germline V gives CDR1 KGHSH, CDR2 LQKENI. The DNA of the CDR3 is TGTGCCAGCTCTGCGGACAGGGGGTTTTATGGCTACACCTTC. Amino acids: CASSADRGFYGYTF.

The V gene is TRBV12-3 or TRBV12-4, the J gene TRBJ2-2; weak D call: TRBD2 (5 bases). The CDR3 has 17 residues. The V gene lost 6 bases and the J gene lost 2 bases, with 19 bases spanning the gap. In nucleotides, the CDR3 is TGTGCCAGCAGCTTTCCCCCCGACTACTTCAACACCGGGGAGCTGTTTTTT. As protein: CASSFPPDYFNTGELFF.

This clonotype was counted ten times or more. This rearrangement joins TRBV4-2 to TRBJ2-6; D remains ambiguous. This CDR3 is 15 amino acids long. The germline V gene has CDR1 LGHNA and CDR2 YNFKEQ. V dropped 1 base and J dropped 0 bases, with 4 bases sitting between them. CDR3 region: CASSQGSSGANVLTF. DNA for the CDR3: TGTGCCAGCAGCCAAGGCAGCTCTGGGGCCAACGTCCTGACTTTC.

This clonotype was counted at least ten times. V usage is TRBV7-8 and J usage is TRBJ1-5; TRBD1 agrees at 7 bases. Germline V gene lookup returns CDR1 SGHVS and CDR2 FQNEAQ. The CDR3 covers 16 residues. V lost 5 bases and J lost 7; bases outside the gene matches: 14. The CDR3 is CASSLTGSSPTQPQHF. CDR3 bases: TGTGCCAGCAGCCTGACAGGGTCCTCCCCGACCCAGCCCCAGCATTTT.

This clonotype was observed at least ten times. This chain joins TRBV5-1 and TRBJ2-5, with 14 bases fitting TRBD2. The CDR3 is made up of 16 amino acids. Germline trimming cut 3 bases from V and 3 bases from J; bases unmatched to any gene: 4. CDR1 is SGHRS and CDR2 is YFSETQ in the germline V gene. The CDR3 bases are TGCGCCAGCAGCTCCGGACTAGCGGGGGGTAAAGAGACCCAGTACTTC. Protein sequence: CASSSGLAGGKETQYF.

This clonotype is a singleton in its sample. The chain uses TRBV6-6 and TRBJ1-5; 7 nucleotides line up with TRBD1. Per the germline V gene, CDR1 is MNHNY and CDR2 is SVGAGI (reference sequence). V was pared by 6 bases and J by 5 bases, with 10 bases of the junction left unmatched. This CDR3 has 15 amino acids. The CDR3 loop reads CASSDPQGQDQPQHF. CDR3 nucleotide sequence: TGTGCCAGCAGCGACCCACAGGGGCAGGATCAGCCCCAGCATTTT.

This clonotype was recorded many times. The V and J genes are TRBV5-1 and TRBJ2-3; 9 bases are a match to TRBD2. Looked up from germline, CDR1 is SGHRS and CDR2 is YFSETQ. The CDR3 runs 15 residues. V trimming: 1 base; J trimming: 1 base; junction bases outside the gene matches: 1. In nucleotides, the CDR3 is TGCGCCAGCAGCTTGTGGACTAGCGGCACAGATACGCAGTATTTT. It codes for CASSLWTSGTDTQYF.

The chain employs TRBV20-1 and TRBJ2-7; D might be TRBD1 (5 bases). The germline CDR1 and CDR2 sequences are DFQATT and SNEGSKA (reference sequence). Deletions cut 3 bases from V and 5 bases from J, with 14 bases between. The CDR3 extends over 13 amino acids. The CDR3 region is CSASLGQSDEQYF. DNA of the CDR3: TGCAGTGCTAGTCTGGGGCAGAGCGACGAGCAGTACTTC.

This clonotype was recorded a few times. V usage is TRBV5-1 and J usage is TRBJ2-3; either TRBD1 or TRBD2 may supply D (5 bases each). The V and J ends lost 0 bases and 5 bases respectively, with 7 bases between them. The CDR3 has 13 amino acids. From germline, CDR1 is SGHRS and CDR2 YFSETQ. The CDR3 DNA follows: TGCGCCAGCAGCTTGGAGAGGGGAGATACGCAGTATTTT. Translation gives CASSLERGDTQYF.

This clonotype was recorded a few times. The chain employs TRBV12-3 or TRBV12-4 and TRBJ2-1; D is unresolved. Trimming took 6 bases from V and 4 from J, leaving 16 bases between them. The CDR3 length is 15 residues. DNA for the CDR3: TGTGCCAGCAGCGCGGCGGTCAGGAGATACAATGAGCAGTTCTTC. Protein product: CASSAAVRRYNEQFF.

The genes are TRBV5-4 and TRBJ2-3, with 8 positions matching TRBD2. The germline CDR1 and CDR2 sequences are SGHNT and YYREEE (reference sequence). There are 17 residues in the CDR3. The trim removed 5 bases at V and 2 bases at J, leaving 13 bases unmatched. CDR3 protein: CASSPGGGTLPTDTQYF. The CDR3, as DNA: TGTGCCAGCAGTCCCGGGGGGGGGACCCTCCCCACAGATACGCAGTATTTT. Looking up the rest from reference TRBV5-4 and TRBJ2-3 gives the full variable domain: ETGVTQSPTHLIKTRGQQVTLRCSSQSGHNTVSWYQQALGQGPQFIFQYYREEENGRGNFPPRFSGLQFPNYSSELNVNALELDDSALYLCASSPGGGTLPTDTQYFGPGTRLTVL.

The chain employs TRBV11-2 and TRBJ2-1; 13 bases agree with TRBD2. Germline loops: CDR1 SGHAT, CDR2 FQNNGV. V dropped 5 bases and J dropped 7; count of bases not matched to a gene: 2. This CDR3 region has 14 residues. The CDR3 sequence: CASSPTSGGNEQFF. The DNA for the CDR3 is TGTGCCAGCAGCCCGACTAGCGGGGGGAATGAGCAGTTCTTC.